This T cell receptor (beta chain) was recovered during a study of blood T cell repertoires in COVID-19 (dated by TCRdb to the early 2020s). Looking at the study overall: Samples covering the acute and convalescent phases of COVID-19 were provided by collaborators in the United States, Italy and Spain. Subjects who had been exposed to COVID-19, were actively infected with it, or had recovered from it provided the deeply sampled blood TCRbeta repertoires that made up the dataset. The material from the prospective study consisted of cDNA or gDNA derived from T cells, B-cell-depleted T cells, or PBMCs. A freely available public database, intended as a resource for researchers studying the immune response to SARS-CoV-2, is where the repertoires were released. The samples were drawn from the first 160 participants of the ongoing ImmuneRACE study and from some 1,300 subjects provided by 6 global collaborators. Where available, HLA class I and class II types were taken from metadata supplied by the sample provider and were not determined by assay-based typing. The sample metadata nearly always contained a de-identified subject ID, COVID-19 status, age in years and sex. General study outcomes and caveats: How much clinical and demographic metadata was included differed by source and by participant, and the metadata was provided uncurated.

TCRbeta CDR3 regions were amplified from genomic DNA using the immunoSEQ Assay, a bias-controlled multiplex PCR. The paper's data handling went like this. The number of nucleated cells in each sample was estimated by amplification of reference gene primers within the assay. To quantify the absolute abundance of each unique TCRbeta CDR3 rearrangement, sequence reads were collapsed and filtered. Productive Simpson clonality was computed per sample as the square root of Simpson's diversity index over productive rearrangements. TCRdb took this table from immuneACCESS and kept in-frame rearrangements with V and J called. Such tables lack part of the clones; where checked against another copy, unresolved V genes explain under half of the gap, and the rest is unexplained. The DNA gave D and trimming, while V, J and clone size come from that table. This sample lists 150,000 to 200,000 clones; 82% were detected once. Around 8% of the sample rests with the top ten.

Whole blood was collected in K2EDTA tubes by collaborating institutions according to the institutions' own protocols. For TCRbeta analysis, collaborator samples were shipped as frozen whole blood, as isolated PBMCs, or as DNA extracted from either sample type. Turning to this clone: No antigen is known for it. Base quality data are lacking; no much larger clone is found one base away.

The CDR3, from cysteine to phenylalanine, totals 13 residues. Here the CDR3 DNA is all that survives: 39 bases in frame from base 1. V is cut by 8 bases and J by 2 bases, and the space between the germline ends is 12 bases. Looking up the germline V gene yields CDR1 MNHEY and CDR2 SVGAGI. The V gene is TRBV6-5 and the J gene is TRBJ2-5, with a weak D call of TRBD1 (5 bases match). Material: peripheral blood. The receptor's source is a woman in her 70s with acute or convalescent COVID-19. The nucleotide sequence is given as TGTGCCAGCGCAGTGACAGTGCAAGAGACCCAGTACTTC. It translates as CASAVTVQETQYF.